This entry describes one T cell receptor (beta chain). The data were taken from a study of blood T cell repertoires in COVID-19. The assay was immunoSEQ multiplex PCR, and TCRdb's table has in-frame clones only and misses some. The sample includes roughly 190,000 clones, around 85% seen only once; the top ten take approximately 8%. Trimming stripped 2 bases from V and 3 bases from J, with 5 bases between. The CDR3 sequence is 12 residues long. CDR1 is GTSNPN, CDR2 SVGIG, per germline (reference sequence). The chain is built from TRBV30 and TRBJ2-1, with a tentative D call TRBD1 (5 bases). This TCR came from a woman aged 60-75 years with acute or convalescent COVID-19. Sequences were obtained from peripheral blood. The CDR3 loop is CAWSTGYNEQFF. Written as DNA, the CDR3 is TGTGCCTGGAGTACAGGCTACAATGAGCAGTTCTTC.